Following are 21 T cell receptor beta chains from one sample sequenced in a study of T cells after yellow fever vaccination. TCRdb re-analysed the 5' RACE reads in MiXCR, keeping a single row per CDR3 protein. The repertoire includes more than 300,000 distinct CDR3 sequences, about 10% of them detected once, and over 3% sits in the top ten. The material was CD4+ T cells sorted from PBMCs, obtained 45 days after the yellow fever booster vaccination. The receptor source for this set is a man aged 18-30 years who received the YFV17D yellow fever vaccine.

This clonotype was detected only a few times. This rearrangement joins TRBV6-5 to TRBJ2-1; 7 nucleotides line up with TRBD2. The CDR3 loop spans 15 amino acids. V lost 2 bases, J lost 7 bases, and 8 bases stayed unmatched. The germline gives CDR1 MNHEY, CDR2 SVGAGI. Written as DNA, the CDR3 is TGTGCCAGCAGTTACAGCCCGAGGACTAGGAATGAGCAGTTCTTC. Protein: CASSYSPRTRNEQFF.

The chain uses TRBV11-2 and TRBJ2-2; weak D call: TRBD1 (6 bases). This CDR3 is 15 amino acids long. Germline loops: CDR1 SGHAT, CDR2 FQNNGV. The V end lost 5 bases, the J end lost 5 bases, and 15 bases lay between the germline ends. The CDR3 DNA is TGTGCCAGCAGCCCATCCAGGGGCGCAACCGGGGAGCTGTTTTTT. It specifies CASSPSRGATGELFF.

The chain employs TRBV5-1 and TRBJ1-1; TRBD1 matches 9 bases. Trimming cost V 4 bases and J 13 bases; bases outside gene matches: 11. CDR3 length: 13 amino acids. Germline-derived CDR1 and CDR2 are SGHRS and YFSETQ. In nucleotides, the CDR3 is TGCGCCAGCAGCCCCCTTCCGGGACAGGGTATTTTCTTT. Translating gives CASSPLPGQGIFF.

This clonotype was observed a few times. The chain is built from TRBV5-4 and TRBJ1-2, with D maybe TRBD1 (6 bases). V was cut by 4 bases and J by 3 bases, with 19 bases left in between. CDR1 is SGHNT, CDR2 YYREEE, per germline (reference sequence). The CDR3 loop spans 16 amino acids. As DNA, the CDR3 is TGTGCCAGCAGCCGACCGGGACAAGGCCCTCACTATGGCTACACCTTC. Its protein is CASSRPGQGPHYGYTF.

The table lists this clonotype with a few counts. The J gene is TRBJ2-1, the V gene TRBV7-2, with D hard to call. CDR3 size: 12 residues. CDR1 and CDR2 (germline): SGHTA, FQGNSA. The ends were cut back, 1 base at V and 8 bases at J, with 6 bases in the middle. CDR3 nucleotides: TGTGCCAGCAGCTTAGGGTTCTATGAGCAGTTCTTC. Amino acids: CASSLGFYEQFF.

This clonotype was recorded many times. The V gene is TRBV7-9, the J gene TRBJ2-7; perhaps TRBD1 as D (6 bases). Trimming took off 3 bases at V and 3 bases at J, with 12 bases between the two ends. CDR1 is SEHNR, CDR2 FQNEAQ, per germline (reference sequence). The CDR3 contains 14 residues. Written as DNA, the CDR3 is TGTGCCAGCAGCTTTCGGACAGCTAGCTACGAGCAGTACTTC. Protein: CASSFRTASYEQYF. Looking up the rest from reference TRBV7-9 and TRBJ2-7 gives the full variable domain: DTGVSQNPRHKITKRGQNVTFRCDPISEHNRLYWYRQTLGQGPEFLTYFQNEAQLEKSRLLSDRFSAERPKGSFSTLEIQRTEQGDSAMYLCASSFRTASYEQYFGPGTRLTVT.

There are a few counts of this clonotype. This rearrangement joins TRBV3-1 to TRBJ1-6, with 11 bases identical to TRBD1. The CDR3 is 18 amino acids. Germline CDR1 LGHDT, CDR2 YNNKEL (reference sequence). V gave up 0 bases and J gave up 3 bases; unmatched junction bases: 4. The CDR3 coding sequence is TGTGCCAGCAGCCAAGAGTATGGGACAGGGGGCTATAATTCACCCCTCCACTTT. Translation: CASSQEYGTGGYNSPLHF.

The V call is TRBV3-1, the J call TRBJ1-5; D might be TRBD1 (5 bases). The germline V gene has CDR1 LGHDT and CDR2 YNNKEL (reference sequence). The V and J ends lost 1 base and 7 bases respectively, with 14 bases between them. The CDR3 extends over 15 amino acids. CDR3 nucleotides: TGTGCCAGCAGCCAAGGAGCCGGGGCCGTCCAGCCCCAGCATTTT. Its translation is CASSQGAGAVQPQHF.

This clonotype was observed many times. The chain employs TRBV12-3 or TRBV12-4 and TRBJ1-5, with 7 bases matching TRBD1. The CDR3 is 15 amino acids. With V trimmed by 3 bases and J by 5 bases, 7 bases remained unmatched. The CDR3 spells CASSFGGTVDQPQHF. The CDR3 bases are TGTGCCAGCAGTTTTGGGGGGACAGTAGATCAGCCCCAGCATTTT.

This clonotype was detected only a few times. The J gene is TRBJ1-2, the V gene TRBV7-2; D remains ambiguous. This CDR3 is 14 amino acids long. Trimming removed 1 base at V and 0 bases at J, with 6 bases between. CDR1 and CDR2 (germline): SGHTA, FQGNSA. The CDR3 loop is CASSLGRANYGYTF. In DNA, the CDR3 is TGTGCCAGCAGCTTAGGTAGAGCTAACTATGGCTACACCTTC.

The rearrangement joins TRBV20-1 to TRBJ1-1; weak D call: TRBD1 (5 bases). The CDR3 covers 11 residues. Trimming took off 3 bases at V and 11 bases at J, with 13 bases between the two ends. Germline CDR1 is DFQATT and CDR2 is SNEGSKA (reference sequence). In nucleotides, the CDR3 is TGCAGTGCTAGCATGGGGGGGAGTGCTTTCTTT. Protein sequence: CSASMGGSAFF.

This clonotype has a handful of counts. A junction boundary mismatches the germline segment, possibly from a read error. V usage is TRBV4-3 and J usage is TRBJ2-2; D is uncertain. The length of the CDR3 is 16 residues. Germline V gene lookup returns CDR1 LGHNA and CDR2 YSLEER. The CDR3 DNA is TGCTCCAGCAGCCCCAGACCAGAACCTAACACCGGGGAGCTGTTTTTT. Translating it yields CSSSPRPEPNTGELFF.

This clonotype was seen repeatedly, ten times or more. The chain links TRBV12-3 or TRBV12-4 to TRBJ2-3; D might be TRBD2 (5 bases). The germline V and J ends were trimmed by 6 bases and 1 base, with 20 bases remaining between them. The CDR3 has 17 residues. The CDR3 spells CASRLMSWEAGTDTQYF. The CDR3 DNA reads TGTGCCAGCAGGCTAATGTCGTGGGAAGCGGGCACAGATACGCAGTATTTT.

J is TRBJ1-6 and V is TRBV5-1; TRBD1 agrees at 9 bases. The CDR3 extends over 15 amino acids. Trimming at V came to 4 bases and at J to 8 bases, leaving 7 bases not matched to a gene. Germline V gene sequence: CDR1 SGHRS, CDR2 YFSETQ. The CDR3 is CASSNGDRDHSPLHF. In DNA form, the CDR3 reads TGCGCCAGCAGCAACGGGGACAGGGATCATTCACCCCTCCACTTT.

This clonotype was observed a handful of times. J is TRBJ1-5 and V is TRBV6-2 or TRBV6-3; D remains ambiguous. This CDR3 contains 15 residues. From germline, CDR1 is MNHEY and CDR2 SVGEGT. Deletions cut 0 bases from V and 5 bases from J, with 11 bases between. The CDR3 DNA follows: TGTGCCAGCAGTTACTCGCCGACGGCCTATCAGCCCCAGCATTTT. Translation: CASSYSPTAYQPQHF.

This clonotype has just a few counts. The chain joins TRBV28 to TRBJ1-4; 7 nucleotides match TRBD1. The CDR3 runs 14 residues. Germline CDR1 and CDR2: MDHEN and SYDVKM. Unmatched junction bases numbered 8, after V lost 5 bases and J lost 8 bases. The CDR3 sequence is CASSTSGGREKLFF. The DNA for the CDR3 is TGTGCCAGCAGTACCTCAGGGGGACGAGAAAAACTGTTTTTT.

The chain links TRBV7-2 to TRBJ1-2; D remains unclear. There are 13 residues in the CDR3. V dropped 1 base and J dropped 8 bases, with 11 bases sitting between them. The V gene's germline CDR1 is SGHTA and CDR2 FQGNSA. CDR3 coding DNA: TGTGCCAGCAGCTTAGAGGAATACTTGGGCTACACCTTC. Translated, it gives CASSLEEYLGYTF.

This clonotype has only a few counts. The chain is built from TRBV10-3 and TRBJ1-4; D is perhaps TRBD1 (5 bases). The CDR3 loop spans 14 amino acids. Trimming took off 3 bases at V and 4 bases at J, with 9 bases between the two ends. Germline V gene lookup returns CDR1 ENHRY and CDR2 SYGVKD. In nucleotides, the CDR3 is TGTGCCATCAGTGAAACAGGCCTTAATGAAAAACTGTTTTTT. Protein product: CAISETGLNEKLFF.

This clonotype was found a few times. The V call is TRBV7-2, the J call TRBJ2-5; 9 bases agree with TRBD2. CDR3 length: 15 residues. Germline V CDR1 and CDR2: SGHTA, FQGNSA. V was clipped by 1 base and J by 5 bases; unmatched bases: 5. CDR3 sequence (DNA): TGTGCCAGCAGCTTAGGACTAGCGGCGGGGGAGACCCAGTACTTC. Translating it yields CASSLGLAAGETQYF. Full variable domain (missing parts from reference TRBV7-2 and TRBJ2-5): GAGVSQSPSNKVTEKGKDVELRCDPISGHTALYWYRQSLGQGLEFLIYFQGNSAPDKSGLPSDRFSAERTGGSVSTLTIQRTQQEDSAVYLCASSLGLAAGETQYFGPGTRLLVL.

This clonotype was recorded at least ten times. The chain joins TRBV7-6 to TRBJ2-5; D may be TRBD2 (5 bases). Trimming cost V 2 bases and J 3 bases, with 10 bases left between them. Germline CDR1 is SGHVS and CDR2 is FNYEAQ. The CDR3 consists of 14 residues. The CDR3 spells CASSLSGLKETQYF. CDR3 in DNA: TGTGCCAGCAGCTTATCAGGACTTAAAGAGACCCAGTACTTC.

J is TRBJ2-7 and V is TRBV6-2 or TRBV6-3, with D possibly called TRBD1 or TRBD2 (5 bases each). Germline CDR1 reads MNHEY; CDR2 reads SVGEGT. V was trimmed by 9 bases and J by 2 bases, leaving 17 bases between them. The CDR3 extends over 14 amino acids. The DNA for the CDR3 is TGTGCCAGTGAAAATGCAGGGAGCCCCTACGAGCAGTACGTC. Protein product: CASENAGSPYEQYV.